These 18 T cell receptor beta chains originate from one sample sequenced in a study of cytomegalovirus exposure and HLA in healthy donors. PCR involved 60 Vbeta and 13 Jbeta primers. Method: immunoSEQ multiplex PCR; TCRdb's copy keeps in-frame clones and lacks some. Of approximately 240,000 clones listed, over 80% were seen once; the top ten hold 5.4%. Material: PBMCs. Receptors were obtained from a woman aged 40 to 50 in good health and CMV-seropositive.

V is TRBV9 and J is TRBJ2-5; maybe TRBD2 (6 bases). Trimming took 2 bases from V and 2 from J, leaving 13 bases between them. Germline values: CDR1 SGDLS, CDR2 YYNGEE. CDR3 length: 15 residues. This chain's CDR3 is CASSVSGLLQETQYF. CDR3 sequence (DNA): TGTGCCAGCAGCGTTTCGGGACTTCTACAAGAGACCCAGTACTTC.

The CDR3 sequence is CASSQEFRDRVNYGYTF. As DNA, the CDR3 is TGCGCCAGCAGCCAAGAGTTCCGGGACAGGGTTAACTATGGCTACACCTTC. V gene TRBV4-3 combines with J gene TRBJ1-2, with TRBD1 matching over 9 bases. The CDR3 length is 17 residues. Losses at the gene ends were 0 bases for V and 1 base for J; bases not matched to a gene: 6. The germline V gene has CDR1 LGHNA and CDR2 YSLEER.

This clone appeared a single time. The J gene is TRBJ2-7, the V gene TRBV7-9; TRBD2 aligns across 9 bases. This CDR3 comprises 14 residues. Germline CDR1 is SEHNR and CDR2 is FQNEAQ (reference sequence). Trimming removed 2 bases from V and 3 bases from J; junction bases left unmatched: 2. The CDR3 DNA sequence: TGTGCCAGCAGCTTACTAGCGGGAAGCTACGAGCAGTACTTC. Translation gives CASSLLAGSYEQYF.

This rearrangement joins TRBV7-2 to TRBJ2-7, with TRBD1 matching 7 bases. This CDR3 spans 14 amino acids. The J segment lost 3 bases and the V segment lost 5 bases, leaving 7 bases of the junction unmatched. CDR1 is SGHTA and CDR2 is FQGNSA in the germline V gene. The CDR3 sequence is CASSPAGTVYEQYF. The CDR3 region has the DNA TGTGCCAGCAGCCCAGCCGGGACAGTCTACGAGCAGTACTTC.

The chain is built from TRBV4-2 and TRBJ1-2, with D possibly TRBD1 on 6 matching bases. Germline lookup yields CDR1 LGHNA and CDR2 YNFKEQ. The length of the CDR3 is 16 residues. V dropped 0 bases and J dropped 6 bases, with 17 bases sitting between them. This CDR3 reads CASSQEGQGSPHGYTF. As DNA, the CDR3 is TGTGCCAGCAGCCAAGAAGGCCAGGGGTCTCCTCATGGCTACACCTTC.

The J gene is TRBJ2-5, the V gene TRBV5-1, with 7 nucleotides matching TRBD1. Germline V gene sequence: CDR1 SGHRS, CDR2 YFSETQ. The CDR3 contains 15 residues. V shed 4 bases, J shed 11 bases, and the junction held 17 bases outside the gene matches. The CDR3 bases are TGCGCCAGCAGCAATGGAAGGGTATGGCAGGGGGAGCAGTACTTC. It translates to CASSNGRVWQGEQYF. Using reference TRBV5-1 and TRBJ2-5 for the parts outside the CDR3, the full variable domain is KAGVTQTPRYLIKTRGQQVTLSCSPISGHRSVSWYQQTPGQGLQFLFEYFSETQRNKGNFPGRFSGRQFSNSRSEMNVSTLELGDSALYLCASSNGRVWQGEQYFGPGTRLLVL.

This rearrangement joins TRBV7-3 to TRBJ2-3; D uncertain. The V gene lost 0 bases and the J gene lost 4 bases, with 11 bases spanning the gap. This CDR3 has 15 amino acids. The germline gives CDR1 SGHTA, CDR2 FQGTGA. The chain's CDR3 is CASSLTGLSSDTQYF. CDR3 nucleotides: TGTGCCAGCAGCTTAACTGGTCTGAGCTCAGATACGCAGTATTTT.

The chain joins TRBV6-5 to TRBJ2-5; D is ambiguous. The closer fit of TRBJ2-7 to the DNA end suggests the J call may be wrong. This CDR3 has 12 residues. The germline gives CDR1 MNHEY, CDR2 SVGAGI. This CDR3 is CASSSYTYEQYF. CDR3 sequence (DNA): TGTGCCAGCAGTTCTTATACCTACGAGCAGTACTTC.

The chain employs TRBV28 and TRBJ2-2; D might be TRBD1 (5 bases). CDR1 is MDHEN and CDR2 is SYDVKM in the germline V gene. This CDR3 has 13 amino acids. Trimming removed 5 bases from V and 6 bases from J, with 10 bases in between. The CDR3 protein is CASSIRVAGELFF. DNA of the CDR3: TGTGCCAGCAGTATCAGGGTAGCCGGGGAGCTGTTTTTT.

The chain has TRBV27 and TRBJ1-4; maybe TRBD1 (5 bases). Per germline, CDR1 MNHEY and CDR2 SMNVEV (reference sequence). V lost 6 bases, J lost 8 bases, and 16 bases lay in between. The CDR3 sequence is 14 residues long. The CDR3 protein is CASRAAGGAEKLFF. In nucleotides, the CDR3 is TGTGCCAGCAGAGCTGCAGGTGGGGCGGAAAAACTGTTTTTT.

This clone was picked up one time. V usage is TRBV7-2 and J usage is TRBJ2-1, with TRBD1 matching 8 bases. The CDR3 has 16 amino acids. V lost 1 base to trimming and J lost 7 bases; unmatched junction nucleotides: 9. Looked up from germline, CDR1 is SGHTA and CDR2 is FQGNSA. The CDR3 region is CASSLGWARGRNEQFF. CDR3 in DNA: TGTGCCAGCAGCTTAGGGTGGGCCAGGGGGCGGAATGAGCAGTTCTTC.

The rearrangement uses TRBV4-2 and TRBJ2-5, with 8 bases fitting TRBD2. CDR3 length: 16 residues. Germline loops: CDR1 LGHNA, CDR2 YNFKEQ. V shed 1 base and J 5 bases; nucleotides not matched to a gene: 9. The DNA of the CDR3 is TGTGCCAGCAGCCAAGGCCAGCGGGAGACAGAGGAGACCCAGTACTTC. This codes for CASSQGQRETEETQYF.

On this clone itself: One end of the junction does not line up with germline, which may come from a read error. This sequence joins TRBV7-7 and TRBJ2-2; possible D gene TRBD1, 6 bases. Looked up from germline, CDR1 is SSHAT and CDR2 is FNYEAQ (reference sequence). CDR3 size: 16 residues. The CDR3 nucleotides are TGTGCTAGCAGCTTGATGACGGGACAAAACACCGGGGAGCTGTTTTTT. It encodes CASSLMTGQNTGELFF.

The chain uses TRBV5-5 and TRBJ1-2, with 7 bases aligning to TRBD1. The trim removed 0 bases at V and 1 base at J, leaving 6 bases unmatched. There are 16 residues in the CDR3. Germline V CDR1 and CDR2: SGHKS, YYEKEE (reference sequence). CDR3 residues: CASSLEAGGVNYGYTF. CDR3 sequence (DNA): TGTGCCAGCAGCTTGGAAGCAGGGGGAGTTAACTATGGCTACACCTTC.

The J gene is TRBJ1-6, the V gene TRBV4-3; 8 bases line up with TRBD1. Germline-derived CDR1 and CDR2 are LGHNA and YSLEER. The junction had 5 bases not matched to a gene; V was cut back by 4 bases and J by 0 bases. The CDR3 runs 17 residues. DNA of the CDR3: TGCGCCAGCAGCCCGAGACAGGGGAGCTCCTATAATTCACCCCTCCACTTT. Its protein is CASSPRQGSSYNSPLHF.

J is TRBJ2-5 and V is TRBV30; 7 bases match TRBD1. CDR1 is GTSNPN, CDR2 SVGIG, per germline (reference sequence). The CDR3 runs to 14 residues. V was clipped by 4 bases and J by 5 bases; unmatched bases: 10. For the CDR3, the DNA is TGTGCCTGGAAGGGGGCCCCGGCGGGTGAGACCCAGTACTTC. Translating gives CAWKGAPAGETQYF.

J is TRBJ2-1 and V is TRBV13, with 8 positions matching TRBD2. CDR1 is PRHDT, CDR2 FYEKMQ, per germline (reference sequence). V lost 2 bases, J lost 4 bases, and 7 bases stayed unmatched. This CDR3 is 16 amino acids long. CDR3 in DNA: TGTGCCAGCAGCTTAAGAGTAGCGGGGATTTACAATGAGCAGTTCTTC. Residues: CASSLRVAGIYNEQFF.

This chain joins TRBV29-1 and TRBJ1-2; 9 bases map to TRBD1. V trimming: 6 bases; J trimming: 4 bases; junction bases outside the gene matches: 9. CDR1 and CDR2 from the germline V gene are SQVTM and ANQGSEA. The CDR3 runs 14 residues. CDR3 residues: CSVDPGTGTYGYTF. The CDR3 bases are TGCAGCGTGGACCCCGGGACAGGGACCTATGGCTACACCTTC.